The 2 T cell receptor beta chains reported below all come from one sample, sequenced in a study of CD8 T cells in ankylosing spondylitis. TCRdb reprocessed the 5' RACE reads via MiXCR and lists one record per CDR3 protein. The data hold some 120,000 distinct CDR3 sequences, with roughly 13% observed a single time. Sequencing used blood, either unsorted or a sorted T cell fraction (not recorded which). These receptors originate from a female donor with ankylosing spondylitis or in good health (not recorded which).

Details on this clonotype: A much larger clone differs from this one at a single base, so this may be a read error. The rearrangement joins TRBV12-3 or TRBV12-4 to TRBJ2-7; maybe TRBD2 (6 bases). CDR3 length: 13 amino acids. CDR3 coding DNA: TGTACCAGCAGTTCAGGAGGGCCGGGTGAGCAGTACTTC. This translates into CTSSSGGPGEQYF.

This clonotype showed up many times. V gene TRBV11-2 combines with J gene TRBJ2-5; D possibly uses TRBD1 or TRBD2 (5 bases each). The CDR3 has 14 amino acids. Trimming removed 5 bases at V and 5 bases at J, with 15 bases between. CDR1 SGHAT and CDR2 FQNNGV come from the germline V gene. In nucleotides, the CDR3 is TGTGCCAGCAGCCCATACATCGAGGGGGAGACCCAGTACTTC. Protein product: CASSPYIEGETQYF.